This passage covers 10 T cell receptor beta chains from one sample sequenced in a study of T cell responses to AZD1222 COVID-19 vaccine. Libraries were prepared by immunoSEQ multiplex PCR; TCRdb keeps only in-frame clonotypes and omits some of them. This table holds some 49,000 clones, about three quarters found once. The sequenced sample was peripheral blood, obtained on day 0 of AZD1222 vaccination. Receptors originate from an adult in good health.

The rearrangement joins TRBV5-4 to TRBJ2-3, with 7 bases identical to TRBD1. With 0 bases clipped from V and 2 bases from J, the junction kept 3 bases outside the gene matches. The length of the CDR3 is 15 residues. The germline V gene has CDR1 SGHNT and CDR2 YYREEE (reference sequence). The CDR3 bases are TGTGCCAGCAGCTTGGACCAGGGGGTCACAGATACGCAGTATTTT. Translation: CASSLDQGVTDTQYF.

This sequence joins TRBV6-6 and TRBJ2-7; 9 bases line up with TRBD1. The CDR3 spans 20 residues. Trimming at V came to 5 bases and at J to 2 bases, leaving 22 bases not matched to a gene. CDR1 is MNHNY, CDR2 SVGAGI, per germline (reference sequence). The CDR3 nucleotides are TGTGCCAGCAGTCGAACCCCAATAACCCCGGCCGGGACAGGGACCTACGAGCAGTACGTC. This codes for CASSRTPITPAGTGTYEQYV.

The V gene is TRBV5-4, the J gene TRBJ2-1; 8 bases line up with TRBD1. V lost 4 bases to trimming and J lost 10 bases; unmatched junction nucleotides: 7. This CDR3 is 13 amino acids long. In germline, CDR1 is SGHNT, CDR2 YYREEE (reference sequence). CDR3 sequence: CASSGTSGGEQFF. CDR3 DNA sequence: TGTGCCAGCAGCGGGACTTCAGGGGGCGAGCAGTTCTTC.

The chain is built from TRBV30 and TRBJ2-3; no clear D gene. Germline lookup yields CDR1 GTSNPN and CDR2 SVGIG (reference sequence). The CDR3 is 11 residues long. The V gene lost 0 bases and the J gene lost 7 bases, with 5 bases spanning the gap. The CDR3 DNA reads as TGTGCCTGGAGTGTACAAAATACGCAGTATTTT. Its protein product is CAWSVQNTQYF.

The chain carries TRBV6-2 or TRBV6-3 and TRBJ1-5; D not certain. Germline CDR1 MNHEY, CDR2 SVGEGT. This CDR3 is built from 12 residues. V was pared by 5 bases and J by 9 bases, with 11 bases between. In nucleotides, the CDR3 is TGTGCCAGCAGTCGAGTGTTTGGGCCCCAGCATTTT. Encoded protein: CASSRVFGPQHF.

This chain connects TRBV28 to TRBJ1-2; D uncertain. The CDR3 contains 15 residues. V lost 2 bases to trimming and J lost 1 base, with 11 bases between them. Germline V lookup: CDR1 MDHEN, CDR2 SYDVKM. The CDR3 nucleotides read TGTGCCAGCAGTTTAGGCTCCCGGTTTAACTATGGCTACACCTTC. This sequence encodes CASSLGSRFNYGYTF.

The chain joins TRBV6-1 to TRBJ1-5; perhaps TRBD1 as D (5 bases). Germline assignment: CDR1 MNHNS and CDR2 SASEGT. Trimming removed 3 bases at V and 4 bases at J, with 13 bases between. The CDR3 extends over 15 amino acids. The CDR3 loop reads CASSDLRGVNQPQHF. The DNA for the CDR3 is TGTGCCAGCAGTGACCTACGGGGGGTAAATCAGCCCCAGCATTTT.

The V gene is TRBV5-3, the J gene TRBJ1-2, with D perhaps TRBD1 (5 bases). TRBV5-3 is noted as an ORF with a role that remains uncertain. The CDR3 spans 14 residues. V was clipped by 2 bases and J by 4 bases, with 12 bases between them. As DNA, the CDR3 is TGTGCCAGAAGCTTAGGGGAGAGCCGCTATGGCTACACCTTC. Translating it yields CARSLGESRYGYTF.

V and J are TRBV28 and TRBJ1-1; D gene uncertain. Germline CDR1 reads MDHEN; CDR2 reads SYDVKM. There are 15 residues in the CDR3. V lost 2 bases, J lost 1 base, and 11 bases lay in between. The CDR3 spells CASSLPPPRNTEAFF. DNA of the CDR3: TGTGCCAGCAGTTTACCCCCGCCTCGGAACACTGAAGCTTTCTTT.

The rearrangement joins TRBV4-1 to TRBJ2-3; D not resolved. Germline V gives CDR1 MGHRA, CDR2 YSYEKL. This CDR3 has 17 amino acids. The V end lost 0 bases, the J end lost 0 bases, and 13 bases lay between the germline ends. The CDR3 bases are TGCGCCAGCAGCCAAGACTTCCCGGGCTGGAGCACAGATACGCAGTATTTT. Encoded protein: CASSQDFPGWSTDTQYF.